The T cell receptor beta chain described here comes from a study of blood T cell repertoires in COVID-19. Study details: Samples came from the United States, Italy and Spain, spanning acute and convalescent COVID-19.

Trimming took off 4 bases at V and 6 bases at J, with 21 bases between the two ends. CDR1 and CDR2 from the germline V gene are LGHDT and YNNKEL (reference sequence). The CDR3 runs to 17 residues. Method: immunoSEQ multiplex PCR; TCRdb's copy keeps in-frame clones and lacks some. The repertoire has 80,000 or so clones, 70% to 90% of them found once; the top ten carry approximately 11%. The sequencing input was peripheral blood. The TCR sequence derives from a man aged 60 to 75 with COVID-19, enrolled during active disease. The rearrangement joins TRBV3-1 (or the pseudogene TRBV3-2) to TRBJ2-2, with TRBD2 as a possible D gene (6 bases). The CDR3 sequence: CASSRRGLTPGPGELFF. The CDR3 DNA follows: TGTGCCAGCAGCCGAAGGGGACTGACGCCAGGACCCGGGGAGCTGTTTTTT.